Listed below are T cell receptor beta chains from one sample, sequenced in a study of CD8 T cells in Susac syndrome. TCRdb itself ran the immunoSEQ multiplex PCR reads through MiXCR, one entry per CDR3 protein. This sample has roughly 120,000 distinct CDR3 sequences, with 85% to 95% found just once. The sample was CD8+ T cells from PBMCs. The receptors were sampled from a human donor with multiple sclerosis. CDR3s include the opening cysteine and the closing phenylalanine or tryptophan. A D gene is named only where the DNA matches it firmly. Some rows mark clone size as missing; the rest say once, few, many or name a class of expanded clone.

TRBV3-1	TRBD1	-	TRBJ1-1	CASNGQGMNTEAFF	TGTGCCAGCAACGGACAGGGAATGAACACTGAAGCTTTCTTT
TRBV13	TRBD2	-	TRBJ2-1	CASSSRGTSEDEQFF	TGTGCCAGCAGCTCCCGCGGGACTAGTGAGGATGAGCAGTTCTTC
TRBV29-1	-	-	TRBJ2-2	CSVAHGSGELFF	TGCAGCGTTGCGCATGGATCCGGGGAGCTGTTTTTT
TRBV25-1	-	once	TRBJ1-5	CASSAVGGAQHF	TGTGCCAGCAGTGCCGTAGGGGGGGCCCAGCATTTT
TRBV28	-	-	TRBJ2-7	CASQSVAGSYEQYF	TGTGCCAGCCAGTCTGTGGCAGGATCCTACGAGCAGTACTTC
TRBV27	-	-	TRBJ2-1	CASSFGFSSASHEQFF	TGTGCCAGCAGTTTTGGCTTCAGCTCCGCCTCTCATGAGCAGTTCTTC
TRBV2	-	once	TRBJ1-1	CASSETRVGRNTEAFF	TGTGCCAGCAGTGAAACCAGGGTGGGACGGAACACTGAAGCTTTCTTT
TRBV16	-	once	TRBJ1-5	CASSQSGQADQPQHF	TGTGCCAGCAGCCAATCGGGGCAGGCGGATCAGCCCCAGCATTTT
TRBV27	-	once	TRBJ2-7	CASSSAISLLQQYF	TGTGCCAGCAGTTCAGCTATTTCATTACTTCAGCAGTACTTC
TRBV4-1	-	-	TRBJ1-4	CASSQEGEEKLFF	TGCGCCAGCAGCCAAGAGGGGGAAGAAAAACTGTTTTTT
TRBV5-6	-	-	TRBJ1-4	CASSGFPTGEKLFF	TGTGCCAGCTCGGGCTTCCCGACGGGGGAAAAACTGTTTTTT
TRBV7-9	-	few	TRBJ1-3	CASSWAGAGNTIYF	TGTGCCAGCAGCTGGGCGGGAGCTGGAAACACCATATATTTT
TRBV7-9	-	few	TRBJ2-2	CASSLEAGANTGELFF	TGTGCCAGCAGCTTAGAGGCGGGTGCGAACACCGGGGAGCTGTTTTTT
TRBV5-4	-	-	TRBJ2-1	CASSVGGNEQFF	TGTGCCAGCAGCGTGGGGGGTAATGAGCAGTTCTTC
TRBV27	TRBD1	-	TRBJ1-2	CASTSGGNGYTF	TGTGCCAGCACCTCAGGGGGCAACGGCTACACCTTC
TRBV5-1	TRBD2	-	TRBJ2-1	CASSLGLAGEVNEQFF	TGCGCCAGCAGCTTGGGGCTAGCGGGAGAGGTCAATGAGCAGTTCTTC
TRBV4-1	-	-	TRBJ1-4	CASSQDRRPGRQKLFF	TGCGCCAGCAGCCAAGATAGACGTCCAGGGAGACAAAAACTGTTTTTT
TRBV15	-	-	TRBJ1-2	CATSRVWYRLYGYTF	TGTGCCACCAGCAGAGTGTGGTACAGATTATATGGCTACACCTTC
TRBV9	-	-	TRBJ2-2	CASSPSGGPNTGELFF	TGTGCCAGCAGCCCAAGTGGGGGTCCGAACACCGGGGAGCTGTTTTTT
TRBV7-9	TRBD1	-	TRBJ2-1	CASSPWDSHNEQFF	TGTGCCAGCAGCCCATGGGACAGTCACAATGAGCAGTTCTTC
TRBV7-9	TRBD2	-	TRBJ2-4	CASRVLAGGRGSKNIQYF	TGTGCCAGCAGAGTGCTAGCGGGAGGTCGTGGGTCCAAAAACATTCAGTACTTC
TRBV5-6	-	-	TRBJ1-1	CASSPQENTEAFF	TGTGCCAGCAGCCCTCAGGAGAACACTGAAGCTTTCTTT
TRBV30	-	-	TRBJ1-3	CAWSVPGLGNTIYF	TGTGCCTGGAGTGTCCCAGGGTTGGGAAACACCATATATTTT
TRBV29-1	-	-	TRBJ1-5	CSARGGDSNQPQHF	TGCAGCGCCAGAGGCGGGGATAGCAATCAGCCCCAGCATTTT
TRBV7-9	-	-	TRBJ2-1	CASSLDFNEQFF	TGTGCCAGCAGCTTAGATTTCAATGAGCAGTTCTTC
TRBV15	TRBD2	-	TRBJ2-5	CATSRVGLAGHETQYF	TGTGCCACCAGCAGAGTGGGGCTAGCGGGACACGAGACCCAGTACTTC
TRBV5-8	TRBD1	-	TRBJ2-7	CASSQGTGLGNEQYF	TGTGCCAGCAGCCAAGGGACAGGGCTTGGTAACGAGCAGTACTTC
TRBV29-1	-	-	TRBJ2-7	CSVQDRDVSSYEQYF	TGCAGCGTCCAAGACCGGGACGTTAGCTCCTACGAGCAGTACTTC
TRBV24-1	-	-	TRBJ1-1	CATSPARGTEAFF	TGTGCCACCAGTCCCGCCCGGGGCACTGAAGCTTTCTTT
TRBV28	-	-	TRBJ1-5	CASSLRDRNQPQHF	TGTGCCAGCAGTTTAAGGGACCGGAATCAGCCCCAGCATTTT
TRBV7-9	TRBD1	-	TRBJ1-1	CASSLGRQGKNEAFF	TGTGCCAGCAGCTTGGGGAGACAGGGAAAAAATGAAGCTTTCTTT
TRBV5-1	-	once	TRBJ2-7	CASSERRYEQYF	TGCGCCAGCAGTGAAAGGCGCTACGAGCAGTACTTC
TRBV7-9	-	once	TRBJ1-1	CASSLDSRNTEAFF	TGTGCCAGCAGCCTGGACAGCAGGAACACTGAAGCTTTCTTT
TRBV9	TRBD2	-	TRBJ2-5	CASRRGTSGQETQYF	TGTGCCAGCAGGAGGGGGACTAGCGGCCAAGAGACCCAGTACTTC
TRBV13	TRBD1	-	TRBJ2-7	CASSQSRDRAYEQYF	TGTGCCAGCAGCCAGAGCCGGGACAGGGCCTACGAGCAGTACTTC
TRBV3-1	TRBD1	-	TRBJ2-7	CASSTGQGDYEQYF	TGTGCCAGCAGCACGGGACAGGGAGACTACGAGCAGTACTTC
TRBV7-9	-	-	TRBJ1-1	CASSFLKTEAFF	TGTGCCAGCAGCTTCTTAAAGACTGAAGCTTTCTTT
TRBV20-1	-	-	TRBJ1-5	CSARDRRRYSNQPQHF	TGCAGTGCTAGAGATCGGAGACGGTATAGCAATCAGCCCCAGCATTTT
TRBV5-1	-	-	TRBJ1-1	CASSLGVRLNTEAFF	TGCGCCAGCAGCTTGGGTGTCAGACTGAACACTGAAGCTTTCTTT
TRBV4-1	TRBD2	-	TRBJ2-3	CASSQGALAGNWDTQYF	TGCGCCAGCAGCCAAGGTGCGCTAGCGGGCAATTGGGATACGCAGTATTTT
TRBV5-8	-	-	TRBJ2-7	CASSPAVTPYEQYF	TGTGCCAGCAGCCCCGCGGTAACCCCCTACGAGCAGTACTTC
TRBV10-3	TRBD1	-	TRBJ1-3	CASAGTGNPGNTIYF	TGTGCCTCCGCGGGGACAGGGAACCCTGGAAACACCATATATTTT
TRBV20-1	-	once	TRBJ2-5	CSARASAGETQYF	TGCAGTGCTAGGGCCAGCGCTGGAGAGACCCAGTACTTC
TRBV30	TRBD1	-	TRBJ1-5	CAWSLAGGSQPQHF	TGTGCCTGGAGTCTTGCAGGGGGCAGTCAGCCCCAGCATTTT
TRBV9	TRBD2	once	TRBJ2-3	CASSVASNRASGSTTQYF	TGTGCCAGCAGCGTAGCCTCCAACCGGGCTAGCGGGAGTACTACGCAGTATTTT
TRBV4-1	-	-	TRBJ1-3	CASSQDAFSPGNTIYF	TGCGCCAGCAGCCAAGATGCCTTCTCACCTGGAAACACCATATATTTT
TRBV12-3/TRBV12-4	TRBD1	-	TRBJ1-1	CASSLGQGGFTEAFF	TGTGCCAGCAGTCTTGGACAGGGAGGGTTCACTGAAGCTTTCTTT
TRBV2	-	-	TRBJ1-2	CASSVAPTGLTPYGYTF	TGTGCCAGCAGTGTGGCCCCGACAGGTTTGACTCCCTATGGCTACACCTTC
TRBV6-5	-	once	TRBJ1-5	CASSYLGDNQPQHF	TGTGCCAGCAGTTACTTGGGAGACAATCAGCCCCAGCATTTT
TRBV5-4	-	-	TRBJ1-4	CASSGRTNEKLFF	TGTGCCAGCAGCGGGAGGACTAATGAAAAACTGTTTTTT
TRBV3-1	TRBD2	-	TRBJ2-1	CASSQERTSGRRNEQFF	TGTGCCAGCAGCCAAGAAAGAACTAGCGGGAGACGCAATGAGCAGTTCTTC
TRBV7-9	-	-	TRBJ2-1	CASSLEGPSYNEQFF	TGTGCCAGCAGCTTAGAGGGTCCCTCCTACAATGAGCAGTTCTTC
TRBV7-2	TRBD1	-	TRBJ1-1	CASSLTGGTEAFF	TGTGCCAGCAGCTTAACAGGGGGCACTGAAGCTTTCTTT
TRBV9	-	-	TRBJ2-7	CASSVGKGAYEQYF	TGTGCCAGCAGCGTAGGGAAAGGGGCGTACGAGCAGTACTTC